These 20 T cell receptor beta chains were all obtained from the same sample, sequenced in a study of PD-L1 blockade in urothelial cancer (TCRdb year 2017). Libraries came from the immunoSEQ multiplex PCR assay. This is the immuneACCESS table as TCRdb keeps it, with only in-frame sequences that have V and J called. A part of the clones is gone; compared with another copy, unresolved V genes explain less than half, and the rest is unexplained. This sample is represented by tens of thousands of clones; more than 75% of them were singletons. 14% to 15% of the sample belongs to the ten largest clones. In light of the paper, this sample's time point label describes: pretreatment peripheral blood. Specimen: PBMCs, collected around atezolizumab (anti-PD-L1) treatment. Receptors were obtained from a man aged 55-75 years with urothelial cancer.

The chain carries TRBV2 and TRBJ2-5, with TRBD2 matching over 10 bases. This CDR3 spans 16 amino acids. CDR1 is SNHLY, CDR2 FYNNEI, per germline. V shed 2 bases and J 7 bases; nucleotides not matched to a gene: 10. CDR3 residues: CASSEYPLAGVRTQYF. The CDR3 DNA sequence: TGTGCCAGCAGTGAATATCCGCTAGCGGGGGTTCGGACCCAGTACTTC.

The genes are TRBV5-4 and TRBJ2-1, with D possibly being TRBD2 (5 bases). Germline CDR1 reads SGHNT; CDR2 reads YYREEE (reference sequence). This CDR3 comprises 14 residues. Trimming took off 2 bases at V and 8 bases at J, with 14 bases between the two ends. The CDR3 sequence is CASSLASWGDEQFF. CDR3 in DNA: TGTGCCAGCAGCTTAGCTTCGTGGGGAGATGAGCAGTTCTTC.

V gene TRBV7-3 combines with J gene TRBJ2-6; perhaps TRBD1 as D (6 bases). Germline V gene sequence: CDR1 SGHTA, CDR2 FQGTGA. The CDR3 is 18 residues long. V was cut by 4 bases and J by 3 bases, with 19 bases left in between. The CDR3 bases are TGTGCCAGCAGCTCGGGACACGCCAACCCATATGGGGCCAACGTCCTGACTTTC. It is translated as CASSSGHANPYGANVLTF. The variable domain in full, completed from reference TRBV7-3 and TRBJ2-6, reads GAGVSQTPSNKVTEKGKYVELRCDPISGHTALYWYRQSLGQGPEFLIYFQGTGAADDSGLPNDRFFAVRPEGSVSTLKIQRTERGDSAVYLCASSSGHANPYGANVLTFGAGSRLTVL.

The chain uses TRBV11-1 and TRBJ2-7, with D possibly being TRBD1 (6 bases). The germline CDR1 and CDR2 sequences are SGHAT and FQDESV (reference sequence). With 1 base removed from V and 3 bases from J, the gap between germline ends came to 10 bases. The CDR3 is 14 residues long. The DNA for the CDR3 is TGTGCCAGCAGCTTAGAGACAGGTTACTACGAGCAGTACTTC. The encoded protein is CASSLETGYYEQYF. Looking up the rest from reference TRBV11-1 and TRBJ2-7 gives the full variable domain: EAEVAQSPRYKITEKSQAVAFWCDPISGHATLYWYRQILGQGPELLVQFQDESVVDDSQLPKDRFSAERLKGVDSTLKIQPAELGDSAMYLCASSLETGYYEQYFGPGTRLTVT.

J is TRBJ2-1 and V is TRBV5-6, with 8 bases matching TRBD1. From germline, CDR1 is SGHDT and CDR2 YYEEEE. V lost 2 bases and J lost 8; bases outside the gene matches: 12. CDR3 length equals 16 residues. CDR3 bases: TGTGCCAGCAGCTTCTCGGACAGGGTGGAGGGCCATGAGCAGTTCTTC. It specifies CASSFSDRVEGHEQFF.

The chain couples TRBV30 to TRBJ2-1, with TRBD2 matching over 7 bases. The CDR3 has 13 amino acids. V lost 0 bases, J lost 9 bases, and 5 bases stayed unmatched. Germline CDR1 reads GTSNPN; CDR2 reads SVGIG (reference sequence). As DNA, the CDR3 is TGTGCCTGGAGTGTCGGGAGGCACAGTGAGCAGTTCTTC. This codes for CAWSVGRHSEQFF.

The chain links TRBV7-9 to TRBJ1-3; 9 bases are shared with TRBD1. Germline CDR1 reads SEHNR; CDR2 reads FQNEAQ (reference sequence). The CDR3 is 15 amino acids. The V and J ends lost 2 bases and 5 bases, in that order; junction bases with no gene match: 4. The CDR3 spells CASSLTGTGRNTIYF. CDR3 DNA sequence: TGTGCCAGCAGCTTAACCGGGACAGGGAGAAACACCATATATTTT.

The V and J genes are TRBV7-6 and TRBJ1-1; D gene ambiguous. From germline, CDR1 is SGHVS and CDR2 FNYEAQ. The CDR3 spans 12 residues. V lost 3 bases to trimming and J lost 5 bases, with 7 bases between them. CDR3 sequence: CASSFEGTEAFF. The DNA of the CDR3 is TGTGCCAGCAGCTTCGAGGGAACTGAAGCTTTCTTT.

The chain recombines TRBV27 with TRBJ1-3, with D perhaps TRBD1 (6 bases). The germline V gene has CDR1 MNHEY and CDR2 SMNVEV (reference sequence). This CDR3 has 15 residues. With 6 bases removed from V and 4 bases from J, the gap between germline ends came to 16 bases. CDR3 loop: CASRRAGVTGNTIYF. The CDR3 bases are TGTGCCAGCAGGCGGGCAGGGGTGACAGGAAACACCATATATTTT.

The chain combines TRBV11-2 with TRBJ1-3; 7 bases line up with TRBD1. The CDR3 is 17 amino acids. Germline V CDR1 and CDR2: SGHAT, FQNNGV. V shed 4 bases, J shed 0 bases, and the junction held 9 bases outside the gene matches. The CDR3 region has the DNA TGTGCCAGCAGCTCCCAGACAGGGTGGCTCTCTGGAAACACCATATATTTT. Its protein product is CASSSQTGWLSGNTIYF. The full variable domain, in which reference TRBV11-2 and TRBJ1-3 provide the parts outside the CDR3, is EAGVAQSPRYKIIEKRQSVAFWCNPISGHATLYWYQQILGQGPKLLIQFQNNGVVDDSQLPKDRFSAERLKGVDSTLKIQPAKLEDSAVYLCASSSQTGWLSGNTIYFGEGSWLTVV.

The genes are TRBV15 and TRBJ1-6, with a possible D match to TRBD1 (5 bases). V lost 1 base, J lost 5 bases, and 6 bases lay in between. CDR1 LNHNV and CDR2 YYDKDF come from the germline V gene (reference sequence). The CDR3 loop spans 14 amino acids. CDR3: CATSRGQNNSPLHF. DNA of the CDR3: TGTGCCACCAGCAGAGGACAGAATAATTCACCCCTCCACTTT. Filled out from reference TRBV15 and TRBJ1-6, the complete variable domain reads DAMVIQNPRYQVTQFGKPVTLSCSQTLNHNVMYWYQQKSSQAPKLLFHYYDKDFNNEADTPDNFQSRRPNTSFCFLDIRSPGLGDTAMYLCATSRGQNNSPLHFGNGTRLTVT.

The chain links TRBV4-1 to TRBJ1-2; D may be TRBD1 (5 bases). The CDR3 loop spans 15 amino acids. CDR1 and CDR2 from the germline V gene are MGHRA and YSYEKL. Trimming cost V 4 bases and J 0 bases, with 12 bases left between them. CDR3 nucleotides: TGCGCCAGCAGCCCCTGGGGGGGGGCTAACTATGGCTACACCTTC. Translating it yields CASSPWGGANYGYTF.

The chain joins TRBV6-6 to TRBJ2-5; 10 bases align to TRBD1. Germline CDR1 MNHNY, CDR2 SVGAGI (reference sequence). The length of the CDR3 is 16 residues. Trimming at V came to 5 bases and at J to 5 bases, leaving 11 bases not matched to a gene. CDR3: CASSATGTGDLETQYF. CDR3 nucleotide sequence: TGTGCCAGCAGTGCAACCGGGACAGGGGATTTGGAGACCCAGTACTTC.

The J gene is TRBJ1-4, the V gene TRBV6-5; TRBD1 is a possible D gene (5 bases). Trimming removed 6 bases from V and 8 bases from J, with 19 bases in between. CDR3 length equals 15 residues. Germline V gives CDR1 MNHEY, CDR2 SVGAGI. CDR3 DNA: TGTGCCAGCAGCCAAGAAGGACATTCGAGGGAAAAACTGTTTTTT. This sequence encodes CASSQEGHSREKLFF.

The chain is built from TRBV27 and TRBJ2-7, with D tentatively TRBD1 (5 bases). The germline V gene encodes CDR1 MNHEY and CDR2 SMNVEV (reference sequence). Trimming stripped 5 bases from V and 6 bases from J, with 17 bases between. CDR3 length: 14 amino acids. The CDR3 spells CASSPAGLTREQYF. The CDR3 region has the DNA TGTGCCAGCAGTCCCGCAGGGTTAACGCGCGAGCAGTACTTC.

The chain uses TRBV5-1 and TRBJ1-2; D uncertain. Trimming removed 0 bases from V and 0 bases from J, with 15 bases in between. The CDR3 has 17 amino acids. CDR1 is SGHRS and CDR2 is YFSETQ in the germline V gene. The CDR3 sequence is CASSLVPYLSTNYGYTF. DNA for the CDR3: TGCGCCAGCAGCTTGGTGCCCTACTTATCGACTAACTATGGCTACACCTTC. The full variable domain, rest sourced from reference TRBV5-1 and TRBJ1-2, is KAGVTQTPRYLIKTRGQQVTLSCSPISGHRSVSWYQQTPGQGLQFLFEYFSETQRNKGNFPGRFSGRQFSNSRSEMNVSTLELGDSALYLCASSLVPYLSTNYGYTFGSGTRLTVV.

This chain uses TRBV4-1 with TRBJ2-7, with D perhaps matching TRBD1 (5 bases). Germline V CDR1 and CDR2: MGHRA, YSYEKL. V was cut by 3 bases and J by 2 bases, with 17 bases left in between. This CDR3 comprises 16 residues. This CDR3 reads CASSQKNGADPYEQYF. In DNA, the CDR3 is TGCGCCAGCAGCCAGAAGAATGGGGCAGACCCCTACGAGCAGTACTTC.

The chain couples TRBV6-1 to TRBJ2-5; D is undetermined. Germline lookup yields CDR1 MNHNS and CDR2 SASEGT. The CDR3 consists of 16 residues. The V and J ends lost 2 bases and 5 bases respectively, with 18 bases between them. The CDR3 is CASSESLFPAGETQYF. The DNA for the CDR3 is TGTGCCAGCAGTGAATCACTATTTCCTGCCGGGGAGACCCAGTACTTC.

This chain connects TRBV7-8 to TRBJ2-7, with 9 nucleotides matching TRBD1. The germline V gene has CDR1 SGHVS and CDR2 FQNEAQ. Trimming at V came to 4 bases and at J to 2 bases, leaving 6 bases not matched to a gene. The CDR3 loop spans 15 amino acids. The CDR3 region is CASSSPRDRAYEQYF. CDR3 nucleotide sequence: TGTGCCAGCAGCTCCCCCCGGGACAGGGCCTACGAGCAGTACTTC.

V gene TRBV6-5 combines with J gene TRBJ1-1, with 10 nucleotides matching TRBD1. The CDR3 covers 15 residues. The trim removed 4 bases at V and 2 bases at J, leaving 4 bases unmatched. Germline values: CDR1 MNHEY, CDR2 SVGAGI. The CDR3 sequence is CASSWGDRGNTEAFF. In nucleotides, the CDR3 is TGTGCCAGCAGTTGGGGGGACAGGGGTAACACTGAAGCTTTCTTT.